The 8 T cell receptor beta chains in this list originate from one sample, sequenced in a study of beta chain features in type 1 diabetes. Sequenced material consisted of expressed TCRB transcripts (all of the isolated RNA was reverse transcribed). Data came from immunoSEQ multiplex PCR; TCRdb stores just in-frame clones and leaves some out. This table has about 250,000 clones, around an eighth appearing once. Material for sequencing was naive CD4+ T cells from blood. These receptors all come from a woman aged 40-49 years in good health.

This clone showed up just a few times. The gene calls are TRBV5-8 and TRBJ1-5; D is perhaps TRBD1 (5 bases). This CDR3 region has 13 residues. Trimming shortened V by 3 bases and J by 7 bases, and 11 bases separated the two germline ends. Germline V lookup: CDR1 SGHTS, CDR2 YDEGEE. CDR3 DNA: TGTGCCAGCAGCTCGACAGTCCGACAGCCCCAGCATTTT. It is translated as CASSSTVRQPQHF.

This chain joins TRBV21-1 and TRBJ1-2; TRBD1 is taken as the D call from the table, unchecked against the DNA. TRBV21-1 is shown as a pseudogene. CDR3 size: 20 residues. The CDR3 DNA follows: TGTGCCAGCAGCTTAAAGATGGTTAAGGGGACAGGGGGCAGGATCGATGGCTACACCTTC. This encodes CASSLKMVKGTGGRIDGYTF.

This clone came up a few times. The CDR3 reads CASSLEGQWAEAFF. The CDR3 DNA is TGTGCCAGCAGCTTAGAGGGGCAGTGGGCTGAAGCTTTCTTT. V usage is TRBV7-9 and J usage is TRBJ1-1; possibly TRBD1 for D (5 bases). Germline-derived CDR1 and CDR2 are SEHNR and FQNEAQ (reference sequence). V dropped 1 base and J dropped 6 bases, with 12 bases sitting between them. The CDR3 is 14 residues long. Looking up the rest from reference TRBV7-9 and TRBJ1-1 gives the full variable domain: DTGVSQNPRHKITKRGQNVTFRCDPISEHNRLYWYRQTLGQGPEFLTYFQNEAQLEKSRLLSDRFSAERPKGSFSTLEIQRTEQGDSAMYLCASSLEGQWAEAFFGQGTRLTVV.

This sequence joins TRBV27 and TRBJ1-2; D gene unclear. The CDR3 is 13 residues long. V lost 2 bases to trimming and J lost 6 bases, with 10 bases between them. Germline CDR1 is MNHEY and CDR2 is SMNVEV (reference sequence). The CDR3 reads CASSLKGVDGYTF. The CDR3 coding sequence is TGTGCCAGCAGTTTAAAGGGAGTTGATGGCTACACCTTC.

This clone was recorded a few times. The chain carries TRBV7-2 and TRBJ2-1; 10 bases match TRBD2. V gave up 5 bases and J gave up 4 bases; unmatched junction bases: 14. Germline lookup yields CDR1 SGHTA and CDR2 FQGNSA. The CDR3 loop spans 18 amino acids. The CDR3 region is CASSEKASGGPLYNEQFF. DNA of the CDR3: TGTGCCAGCAGCGAGAAGGCTAGCGGGGGCCCGCTATACAATGAGCAGTTCTTC.

This clone was counted a few times. V and J are TRBV18 and TRBJ2-2, with D tentatively TRBD2 (5 bases). Trimming removed 2 bases at V and 3 bases at J, with 10 bases between. From germline, CDR1 is KGHSH and CDR2 LQKENI. CDR3 length: 15 amino acids. CDR3 nucleotide sequence: TGTGCCAGCTCACCATCCAGGCGGGACACCGGGGAGCTGTTTTTT. This encodes CASSPSRRDTGELFF.

This clone has only a few counts. This specimen includes other DNA sequences encoding the same CDR3. V is TRBV29-1 and J is TRBJ2-7; 11 nucleotides align to TRBD1. J gave up 2 bases and V 6 bases, and 3 bases lay outside the gene matches. This CDR3 comprises 13 residues. In germline, CDR1 is SQVTM, CDR2 ANQGSEA. The DNA of the CDR3 is TGCAGCGTGGAGGGACAGGGGGCCTACGAGCAGTACTTC. This encodes CSVEGQGAYEQYF.

The chain carries TRBV5-1 and TRBJ1-6; D uncertain. Per germline, CDR1 SGHRS and CDR2 YFSETQ. V was trimmed by 4 bases and J by 5 bases, leaving 10 bases between them. The CDR3 runs to 14 residues. In DNA form, the CDR3 reads TGCGCCAGCAGCCTAGGAGCGAATAATTCACCCCTCCACTTT. Amino acids: CASSLGANNSPLHF.